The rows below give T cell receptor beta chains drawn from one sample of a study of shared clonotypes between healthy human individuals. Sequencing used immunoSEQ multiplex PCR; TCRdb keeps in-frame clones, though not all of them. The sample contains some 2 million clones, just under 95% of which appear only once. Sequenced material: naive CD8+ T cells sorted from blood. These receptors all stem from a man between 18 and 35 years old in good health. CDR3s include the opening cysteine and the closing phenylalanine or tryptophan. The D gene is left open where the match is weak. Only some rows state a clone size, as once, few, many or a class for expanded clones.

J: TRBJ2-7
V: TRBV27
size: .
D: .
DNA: TGTGCCAGCAGCTTTAGCTCCTACGAGCAGTACTTC
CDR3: CASSFSSYEQYF

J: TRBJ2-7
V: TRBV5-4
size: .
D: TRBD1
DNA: TGTGCCAGCAGCTCCTACAGGGGCCCCTACGAGCAGTACTTC
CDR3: CASSSYRGPYEQYF

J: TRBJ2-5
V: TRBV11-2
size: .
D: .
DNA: TGTGCCAGCAGCTTAGCTCTGGAGACCCAGTACTTC
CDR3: CASSLALETQYF

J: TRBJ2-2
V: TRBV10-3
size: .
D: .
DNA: TGTGCCATCAGTGAAGGGGTCACGAACACCGGGGAGCTGTTTTTT
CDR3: CAISEGVTNTGELFF

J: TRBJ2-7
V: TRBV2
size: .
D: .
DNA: TGTGCCAGCAGTGATGGGCAGGGACCCTACGAGCAGTACTTC
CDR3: CASSDGQGPYEQYF

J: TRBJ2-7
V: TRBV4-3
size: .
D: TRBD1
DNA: TGCGCCAGCAGCCACTCTACAGGGGAGATTTCCTACGAGCAGTACTTC
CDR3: CASSHSTGEISYEQYF

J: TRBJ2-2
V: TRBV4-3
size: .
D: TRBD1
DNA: TGCGCCAGCAGCCAAGGGTTCGGACAGGTTAACACCGGGGAGCTGTTTTTT
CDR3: CASSQGFGQVNTGELFF

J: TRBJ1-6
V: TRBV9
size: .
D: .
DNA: TGTGCCAGCAGCGACACAGGGCTTAATTCACCCCTCCACTTT
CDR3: CASSDTGLNSPLHF

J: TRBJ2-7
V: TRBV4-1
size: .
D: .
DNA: TGCGCCAGCAGCTATAATCCCACTGGAAACTCCTACGAGCAGTACTTC
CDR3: CASSYNPTGNSYEQYF

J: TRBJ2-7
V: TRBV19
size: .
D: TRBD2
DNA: TGTGCCAGTAGTGCGGGACTAGCGGCTTACGAGCAGTACTTC
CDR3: CASSAGLAAYEQYF

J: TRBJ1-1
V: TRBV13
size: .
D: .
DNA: TGTGCCAGCAGCCCTCCTACAAGCCTGGAGGCTTTCTTT
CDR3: CASSPPTSLEAFF

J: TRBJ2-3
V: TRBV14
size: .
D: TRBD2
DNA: TGTGCCAGCAGCTGGACTAGCCCCACAGATACGCAGTATTTT
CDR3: CASSWTSPTDTQYF

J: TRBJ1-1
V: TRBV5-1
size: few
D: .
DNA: TGCGCCAGCAGCTTGAAGGGGGTGAACACTGAAGCTTTCTTT
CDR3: CASSLKGVNTEAFF

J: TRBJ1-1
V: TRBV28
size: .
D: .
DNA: TGTGCCAGCTGGGCAAGGGGCGAAGAAGCTTTCTTT
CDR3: CASWARGEEAFF

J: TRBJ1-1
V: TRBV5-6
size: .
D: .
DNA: TGTGCCAGCAGCCCTCAGGGGAACACTGAAGCTTTCTTT
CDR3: CASSPQGNTEAFF

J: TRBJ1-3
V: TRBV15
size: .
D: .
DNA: TGTGCCACCAGCCCTACTTTCGAAAGCTCTGGAAACACCATATATTTT
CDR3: CATSPTFESSGNTIYF

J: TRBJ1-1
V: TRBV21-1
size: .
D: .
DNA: TGTGCCAGCAGCAAATCGGGACCGACGAACACTGAAGCTTTCTTT
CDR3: CASSKSGPTNTEAFF

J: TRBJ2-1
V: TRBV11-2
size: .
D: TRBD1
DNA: TGTGCCAGCAGCTCAAAACAGGGGACCTACAATGAGCAGTTCTTC
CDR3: CASSSKQGTYNEQFF

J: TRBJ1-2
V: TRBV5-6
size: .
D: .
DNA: TGTGCCAGCAGCGATGGGGACGGCCTCTATGGCTACACCTTC
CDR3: CASSDGDGLYGYTF

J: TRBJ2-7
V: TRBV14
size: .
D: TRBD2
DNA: TGTGCCAGCAGCCAAGGTCAGCTTCTCTACGGGAGGCCCGACTGGGAGCAGTACTTC
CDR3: CASSQGQLLYGRPDWEQYF

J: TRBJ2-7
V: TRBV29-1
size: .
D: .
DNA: TGCAGCGTGGGCGGCGGCGTCGACGAGCAGTACTTC
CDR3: CSVGGGVDEQYF

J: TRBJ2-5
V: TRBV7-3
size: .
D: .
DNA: TGTGCCAGCAGCTTAACTGTCGGGGATCGAGAGACCCAGTACTTC
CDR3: CASSLTVGDRETQYF

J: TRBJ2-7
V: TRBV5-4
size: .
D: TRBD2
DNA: TGTGCCAGCAGCTTATTGGCGGGAGGCGGTGAGCAGTACTTC
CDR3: CASSLLAGGGEQYF

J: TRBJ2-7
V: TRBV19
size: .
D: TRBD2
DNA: TGTGCCAGTAGTCCAGGACTAGCGGCCTCCTACGAGCAGTACTTC
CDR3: CASSPGLAASYEQYF

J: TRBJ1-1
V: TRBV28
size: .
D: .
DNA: TGTGCCAGCAGTTTACCCGGACTCTCCGGCACTGAAGCTTTCTTT
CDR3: CASSLPGLSGTEAFF

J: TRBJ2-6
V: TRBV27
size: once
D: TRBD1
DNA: TGTGCCAGCAGTCCCGGACAGGGCTCTGGGGCCAACGTCCTGACTTTC
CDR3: CASSPGQGSGANVLTF

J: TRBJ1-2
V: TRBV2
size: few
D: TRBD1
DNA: TGTGCCAGCAGTGGGGGACAGGGCTTTGGCTACACCTTC
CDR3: CASSGGQGFGYTF

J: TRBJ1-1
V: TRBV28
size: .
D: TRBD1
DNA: TGTGCCAGCAGGACAGGGGGCGAAACTGAAGCTTTCTTT
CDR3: CASRTGGETEAFF

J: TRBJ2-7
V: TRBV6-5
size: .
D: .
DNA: TGTGCCAGCAGTCCATTATCGAGCTCCTACGAGCAGTACTTC
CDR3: CASSPLSSSYEQYF

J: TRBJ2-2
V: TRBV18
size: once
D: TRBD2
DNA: TGTGCCAGCTCACCTCGATGGACTAGCGGGAGAATCTCGGACACCGGGGAGCTGTTTTTT
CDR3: CASSPRWTSGRISDTGELFF

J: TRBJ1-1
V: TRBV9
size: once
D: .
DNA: TGTGCCAGCAGCGTAGAGGGCAGCGACACTGAAGCTTTCTTT
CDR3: CASSVEGSDTEAFF

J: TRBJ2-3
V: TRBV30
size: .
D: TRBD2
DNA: TGTGCCTGGAGTACCAGCGGGGGCACAGATACGCAGTATTTT
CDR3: CAWSTSGGTDTQYF

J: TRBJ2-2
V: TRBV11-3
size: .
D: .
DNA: TGTGCCAGCAGCCCGAGGGGATCGTACACCGGGGAGCTGTTTTTT
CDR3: CASSPRGSYTGELFF

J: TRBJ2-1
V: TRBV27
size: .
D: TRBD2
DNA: TGTGCCACCCTGAGCGGGAGCGAGCAGTTCTTC
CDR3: CATLSGSEQFF

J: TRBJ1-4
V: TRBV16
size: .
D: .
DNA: TGTGCCAGCAGCGAGTGGACGGGGAATGAAAAACTGTTTTTT
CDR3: CASSEWTGNEKLFF

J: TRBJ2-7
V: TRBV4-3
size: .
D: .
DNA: TGCGCCAGCAGCCAAGACGCAACCTCCTACGAGCAGTACTTC
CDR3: CASSQDATSYEQYF

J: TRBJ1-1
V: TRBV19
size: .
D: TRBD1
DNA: TGTGCCAGTAGTCTCCAACAGGGGAGATACACTGAAGCTTTCTTT
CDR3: CASSLQQGRYTEAFF

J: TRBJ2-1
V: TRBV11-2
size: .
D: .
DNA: TGTGCCAGCAGCTTAGGGGCTTTAAATGAGCAGTTCTTC
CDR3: CASSLGALNEQFF

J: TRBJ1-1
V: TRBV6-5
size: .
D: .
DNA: TGTGCCAGCAGTTACCCCGGCCTAGAGCCCGAAGCTTTCTTT
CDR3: CASSYPGLEPEAFF

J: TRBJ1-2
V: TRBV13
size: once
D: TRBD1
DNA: TGTGCCAGCAGCTGGGGACAGGGGGAAAAGAATATCTTC
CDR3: CASSWGQGEKNIF

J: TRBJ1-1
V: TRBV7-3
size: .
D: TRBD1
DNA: TGTGCCAGCAGCCCCGCCGGGACAGGGTGGTCGGGAAGGGCTCAAACAACTGAAGCTTTCTTT
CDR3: CASSPAGTGWSGRAQTTEAFF

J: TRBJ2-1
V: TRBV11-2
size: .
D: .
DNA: TGTGCCAGCAGCTCCTCCTTGACACCTGAGCAGTTCTTC
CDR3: CASSSSLTPEQFF

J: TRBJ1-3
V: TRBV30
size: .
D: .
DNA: TGTGCCTGGAGCTCAGGAGACACCATATATTTT
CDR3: CAWSSGDTIYF

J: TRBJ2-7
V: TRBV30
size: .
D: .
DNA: TGTGCCTGGAGTCTAGACATATCCTACGAGCAGTACTTC
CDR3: CAWSLDISYEQYF

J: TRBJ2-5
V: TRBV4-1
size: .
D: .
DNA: TGCGCCAGCAGCCAACTCTCCGTAGAGACCCAGTACTTC
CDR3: CASSQLSVETQYF

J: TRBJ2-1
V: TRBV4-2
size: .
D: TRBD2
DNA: TGTGCCAGCAGCCTGAGCGGGGGCCCTTTGGGCAATGAGCAGTTCTTC
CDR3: CASSLSGGPLGNEQFF

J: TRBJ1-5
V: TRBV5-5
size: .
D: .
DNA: TGTGCCAGCAGCTTGGGTCTCAATCAGCCCCAGCATTTT
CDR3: CASSLGLNQPQHF

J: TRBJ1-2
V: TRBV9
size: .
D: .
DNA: TGTGCCAGCAGCGTAACCCCTCGCGGCTATGGCTACACCTTC
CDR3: CASSVTPRGYGYTF

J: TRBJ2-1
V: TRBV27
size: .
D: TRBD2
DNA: TGTGCCAGCAGTTTCCCGGGACTAGCGGTCAATGAGCAGTTCTTC
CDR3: CASSFPGLAVNEQFF